These 14 T cell receptor beta chains were all obtained from the same sample, sequenced in a study of beta chain features in type 1 diabetes. cDNA synthesis used the whole RNA isolate, giving expressed TCRB sequences. Generated by immunoSEQ multiplex PCR, the TCRdb table keeps only in-frame clones and is missing some. The table shows about 620,000 clones, with around a sixth occurring only once. The sequenced sample was naive CD4+ T cells from blood. These receptors all stem from a man younger than 30 in good health.

This rearrangement joins TRBV27 to TRBJ2-7, with D perhaps TRBD1 (5 bases). The V end was cut by 6 bases, the J end by 0 bases, with 12 bases between. Per germline, CDR1 MNHEY and CDR2 SMNVEV (reference sequence). This CDR3 has 14 residues. CDR3 protein: CASRGAGLSYEQYF. The CDR3 DNA follows: TGTGCCAGCAGAGGGGCAGGGCTCTCCTACGAGCAGTACTTC.

The chain links TRBV4-1 to TRBJ1-2; D not certain. The V end lost 0 bases, the J end lost 4 bases, and 12 bases lay between the germline ends. CDR1 and CDR2 (germline): MGHRA, YSYEKL. This CDR3 is built from 15 residues. The CDR3 DNA reads TGCGCCAGCAGCCAAGATCCGGGAAAGGGCTATGGCTACACCTTC. Translating gives CASSQDPGKGYGYTF.

The chain carries TRBV5-1 and TRBJ2-4, with D maybe TRBD1 (5 bases). The germline CDR1 and CDR2 sequences are SGHRS and YFSETQ. This CDR3 is built from 16 residues. Trimming removed 3 bases from V and 1 base from J, with 14 bases in between. CDR3 in DNA: TGCGCCAGCAGCTCTTTTCCTAAGGGGGCCAAAAACATTCAGTACTTC. It codes for CASSSFPKGAKNIQYF.

This clone appeared a few times. The chain combines TRBV9 with TRBJ2-5, with TRBD1 identical over 9 bases. The CDR3 loop spans 17 amino acids. The trim removed 3 bases at V and 2 bases at J, leaving 11 bases unmatched. Germline lookup yields CDR1 SGDLS and CDR2 YYNGEE. CDR3 in DNA: TGTGCCAGCAGCGCCTCCCTCCCCGGGACAGGGCAAGAGACCCAGTACTTC. It encodes CASSASLPGTGQETQYF.

A word on this clone: The same CDR3 is also encoded by other DNA sequences in this sample. This chain joins TRBV5-1 and TRBJ2-7; 8 nucleotides match TRBD1. V lost 4 bases and J lost 1; bases outside the gene matches: 4. Germline V lookup: CDR1 SGHRS, CDR2 YFSETQ. This CDR3 spans 14 amino acids. The DNA for the CDR3 is TGCGCCAGCAGCCTAGGACAGGGATCCTACGAGCAGTACTTC. Translated, it gives CASSLGQGSYEQYF.

The chain joins TRBV9 to TRBJ2-5; 7 nucleotides align to TRBD2. The CDR3 sequence is 16 residues long. Germline V gene data show CDR1 as SGDLS and CDR2 as YYNGEE. Trimming at V came to 4 bases and at J to 2 bases, leaving 11 bases not matched to a gene. The CDR3 region is CASSISSGGGQETQYF. The CDR3, as DNA: TGTGCCAGCAGCATCTCTTCTGGGGGAGGGCAAGAGACCCAGTACTTC.

This clone was recorded a few times. The rearrangement links TRBV11-2 to TRBJ2-3; unclear D gene. The germline gives CDR1 SGHAT, CDR2 FQNNGV. The V and J ends lost 5 bases and 0 bases respectively, with 6 bases between them. CDR3 length: 13 residues. Here the CDR3 DNA reads TGTGCCAGCAGCCCTATAAGCACAGATACGCAGTATTTT. It translates to CASSPISTDTQYF. Together with reference TRBV11-2 and TRBJ2-3, the CDR3 gives the full variable domain: EAGVAQSPRYKIIEKRQSVAFWCNPISGHATLYWYQQILGQGPKLLIQFQNNGVVDDSQLPKDRFSAERLKGVDSTLKIQPAKLEDSAVYLCASSPISTDTQYFGPGTRLTVL.

The chain has TRBV4-1 and TRBJ2-3; D might be TRBD1 (5 bases). The CDR3 is made up of 16 amino acids. The V gene's germline CDR1 is MGHRA and CDR2 YSYEKL. V dropped 0 bases and J dropped 1 base, with 11 bases sitting between them. CDR3 DNA: TGCGCCAGCAGCCAAGAAGGGGCAGCCCGCACAGATACGCAGTATTTT. Its protein product is CASSQEGAARTDTQYF.

V usage is TRBV7-6 and J usage is TRBJ2-5, with 9 positions matching TRBD2. Looked up from germline, CDR1 is SGHVS and CDR2 is FNYEAQ. The CDR3 consists of 17 residues. V shed 0 bases, J shed 6 bases, and the junction held 11 bases outside the gene matches. The CDR3 spells CASSLAPERGAGKTQYF. CDR3 DNA sequence: TGTGCCAGCAGCTTAGCCCCCGAGCGGGGGGCAGGGAAGACCCAGTACTTC.

The rearrangement links TRBV6-5 to TRBJ2-5; TRBD1 matches at 10 bases. Per germline, CDR1 MNHEY and CDR2 SVGAGI. CDR3 length equals 15 residues. V gave up 6 bases and J gave up 1 base; unmatched junction bases: 5. CDR3 in DNA: TGTGCCAGCAGGAGGGGACAGGGGCTCCAAGAGACCCAGTACTTC. Translation: CASRRGQGLQETQYF.

The chain links TRBV28 to TRBJ2-5; a weak D match, TRBD1 (5 bases). Trimming cost V 6 bases and J 5 bases, with 16 bases left between them. Germline assignment: CDR1 MDHEN and CDR2 SYDVKM. CDR3 length: 14 residues. As DNA, the CDR3 is TGTGCCAGCAGCCAAGGGGTTCGGTTGGAGACCCAGTACTTC. This sequence encodes CASSQGVRLETQYF.

This clone was seen more than once but under ten times. The genes are TRBV9 and TRBJ2-4; weak D call: TRBD1 (6 bases). CDR1 and CDR2 from the germline V gene are SGDLS and YYNGEE. The CDR3 length is 15 residues. With 0 bases removed from V and 4 bases from J, the gap between germline ends came to 11 bases. The chain's CDR3 is CASSVAPGEKNIQYF. CDR3 in DNA: TGTGCCAGCAGCGTAGCACCAGGGGAAAAAAACATTCAGTACTTC.

This sequence joins TRBV7-2 and TRBJ1-1; possible D gene TRBD1, 5 bases. The V gene's germline CDR1 is SGHTA and CDR2 FQGNSA. Trimming removed 2 bases at V and 4 bases at J, with 11 bases between. The CDR3 length is 14 residues. The CDR3 region has the DNA TGTGCCAGCAGCTTACAGGGATTGGGCACTGAAGCTTTCTTT. Its translation: CASSLQGLGTEAFF. The full variable domain, with the rest looked up from reference TRBV7-2 and TRBJ1-1, is GAGVSQSPSNKVTEKGKDVELRCDPISGHTALYWYRQSLGQGLEFLIYFQGNSAPDKSGLPSDRFSAERTGGSVSTLTIQRTQQEDSAVYLCASSLQGLGTEAFFGQGTRLTVV.

The chain combines TRBV7-6 with TRBJ2-3, with 8 bases lining up with TRBD1. The junction had 6 bases not matched to a gene; V was cut back by 0 bases and J by 1 base. In germline, CDR1 is SGHVS, CDR2 FNYEAQ. This CDR3 has 17 residues. The CDR3 here is CASSLAPTGAGTDTQYF. CDR3 sequence (DNA): TGTGCCAGCAGCTTAGCTCCGACAGGGGCTGGCACAGATACGCAGTATTTT.